The T cell receptor (beta chain) under discussion was sequenced for a study of blood T cell repertoires in COVID-19. Across the study: Spain, Italy and the United States supplied samples that represented acute and convalescent COVID-19.

Clones were read by immunoSEQ multiplex PCR, and TCRdb kept only the in-frame ones, dropping some. This table has some 250,000 clones, roughly 87% appearing once. Germline lookup yields CDR1 KGHSH and CDR2 LQKENI. CDR3 length equals 13 residues. J lost 2 bases, V lost 6 bases, and 0 bases had no gene match. The specimen sequenced was peripheral blood. The TCR sequence derives from a man aged 60 to 75 who had recovered from COVID-19. The chain joins TRBV18 to TRBJ1-2, with 10 bases aligning to TRBD1. The CDR3 loop is CASSGQGNYGYTF. The CDR3 DNA reads TGTGCCAGCTCGGGACAGGGGAACTATGGCTACACCTTC.